This TCR beta chain was obtained from a study of CXCR3-negative and CXCR3-positive naive CD8 T cells. The authors prepared UMI-labeled TRB cDNA libraries by 5' RACE. No DNA is given; TCRdb re-called the 5' RACE reads and lists each CDR3 protein once. Its clone listing holds 65,000 to 85,000 distinct CDR3 sequences. This CDR3 is 15 amino acids long. Germline values: CDR1 GTSNPN, CDR2 SVGIG (reference sequence). This receptor was taken from a human donor in good health. Some clones in this sample may be carry-over from other donors' samples. The chain recombines TRBV30 with TRBJ2-1; TCRdb picks TRBD2, but there is no DNA to check that call. Input material: naive CXCR3- CD8+ T cells from blood. Noted subset: CD45RO-CCR7+CD27+CD95- naive CD8+ T cells lacking CXCR3 (TNR3-). CDR3 protein: CAWDKLAGADNEQFF.